This TCR beta chain was sequenced in a study of cytomegalovirus exposure and HLA in healthy donors (dated by TCRdb to about 2017). Broadly, across the study: In an earlier analysis of some 550 of the donors, 250 to 300 Gb of sequence data and 120 million or so unique TCR beta sequences from about 180 million T cells were reported. An early release covering roughly 640 HLA-typed donors comprised approximately 290 gigabases of sequencing data and around 80 million unique TCR sequences. Of the approximately 400 genotyped donors, around 81% fell in the genetic ancestry cluster associated with self-reported Caucasian donors. The study aimed to test whether signatures of past pathogen exposure could be identified by cataloging public T cell receptors. The T cell repertoires of 666 subjects were profiled by immunosequencing and related to cytomegalovirus serostatus. Besides the first cohort of 666 subjects, a separate validation cohort made up of 90 to 150 different subjects was used. To predict cytomegalovirus infection status, the study brought together high-throughput TCR immunosequencing, statistical association of individual TCRs with disease status, and machine learning. To study patterns of TCR occurrence, a later analysis re-analyzed previously published TCR beta repertoires from 600 to 750 donors and added high-resolution HLA genotyping. In the later analysis, no new phenotypic data were used to find candidate immune exposures; instead, reliance was placed on TCR beta sequences and their occurrence across donors. An earlier analysis of around 580 of the donors used high-throughput TCR beta sequencing to judge whether each TCR beta V gene segment behaved as functional or pseudogenic. Donor age, sex, ethnicity and CMV serostatus were compiled alongside the repertoire data. A later genetic analysis took genome-wide SNP genotypes for about three fifths of the 666 donors and used that subset as a discovery cohort. Every discovery cohort repertoire had been produced on one sequencing platform. HLA typing covered class I and class II loci at four-digit resolution. Typing coverage differed by locus: A, B, C, DRB1 and DQB1 were typed in roughly 620-640 donors, DQA1 in about 560, DPA1 in around 600, and DPB1 in 450 to 480. Because of strong linkage in the cohort, five DR-DQ haplotypes were treated as single units for association and clustering. Among 300 to 500 genotyped donors of the cohort, an average of approximately 220,000 unique TCR beta nucleotide sequences was sequenced per donor, of which 15% to 20% were non-productive. The full study reports these points: This cohort had only TCR beta chains sequenced, and the lack of alpha or paired-chain data limited which features could be detected. Strong co-occurrence of HLA alleles, especially DR and DQ, made assigning TCR associations to individual alleles difficult. According to a later analysis, parvovirus B19, influenza, CMV and Epstein-Barr virus appeared linked to several top co-occurrence clusters. Because HLA typing was missing for some donors at each locus, association tests included only the typed subset. Linkage disequilibrium might explain the correlated functional status among segregating V segments, but an unknown experimental factor could not be excluded. Compared with the approximately 700-donor mean, donors in an Asian-associated ancestry cluster had fewer N-insertions in productive TCRs, according to a later genetic analysis. For the cohort, immune exposure information was limited to CMV serostatus. According to the authors, the approach could potentially be generalized to other disease states and immunological phenotypes. Most CMV-associated TCR beta chains appeared to be HLA-restricted in a later analysis, and the HLA associations seemed to be driven largely by CMV exposure. A few of the identified cytomegalovirus-associated TCR beta chains were confirmed in vitro to be specific for cytomegalovirus antigens. Specific HLA alleles were associated with around 18,000 TCR beta sequences at a false discovery rate of 0.05 in a later analysis. A later analysis found that TCR association rates varied across HLA loci, with DRB1 alleles showing the most associated TCRs and HLA-C alleles the fewest. Roughly uniform sequencing depth across donors was assumed in presence/absence analyses, although this assumption may not hold. A later analysis found that HLA-associated TCR beta chains were more clonally expanded and had lower generation probabilities than equally common non-associated chains. The study gave a list of 150 to 200 TCR beta chains associated with cytomegalovirus. The earlier analysis of about 600 of the donors excluded 15 to 20 rarely observed V segments, including chromosome 9 orphons, because counts were too low. A later genetic analysis associated a missense DCLRE1C variant with V-gene and J-gene trimming of TCR beta chains, and an independent cohort replicated the association. In an earlier analysis of some 640 of the donors, most TCR beta V segments were observed in productive rearrangements about 87% or about 30% of the time, broadly matching IMGT annotations. A further reported finding was that TCR beta sequences accurately predicted the HLA-A and HLA-B alleles for most subjects in the first cohort. Most TCR sequences were seen in very few donors, while some public TCRs were found in many individuals. In both the original and validation cohorts, the classifier was reported to diagnose cytomegalovirus status with high specificity and sensitivity. Some IMGT-functional V segments, including TRBV6-2 and TRBV6-3, could not be distinguished by the 87-base-pair reads and were therefore excluded. A group of highly shared sequence variants was considered likely to be a technical artifact of the sequencing pipeline.

Library construction relied on the immunoSEQ multiplex PCR assay. The multiplex PCR relied on a mix of 60 forward primers for TCR Vbeta segments and 13 reverse primers for TCR Jbeta segments. A multiplex PCR assay on genomic DNA amplified the CDR3 region of rearranged TCR beta genes. Amplified TCR beta libraries were sequenced as 87-base-pair reads on the Illumina HiSeq System. The paper's processing steps were these. In a later analysis, 70 million to 95 million unique TCR beta chains were counted across the 690 or so repertoires, and some 10 million of these chains were shared by at least two donors. Raw reads were error-corrected and collapsed into unique sequences with a nearest-neighbor algorithm that merged closely related sequences to remove PCR and sequencing errors. CDR3 sequences were aligned to IMGT reference sequences to assign V, D and J gene segments. For a sequence to be retained, at least a six-nucleotide match to both a V gene segment and a J gene segment was required. Rearrangements were called productive when the CDR3 lacked stop codons and stayed in frame with V and J; all others were non-productive. Following IMGT convention, CDR3 was defined as the stretch from the second conserved V-encoded cysteine to the conserved J-encoded phenylalanine. The earlier analysis of a few hundred of the donors excluded any sequence lacking an unambiguous match to a single V gene segment. An earlier analysis of 587 of the donors called V segments functional above 56.7% productive rearrangements and segregating when the between-donor standard deviation exceeded 5%. A statistical classification framework was built to diagnose cytomegalovirus status from the catalog of TCR beta chain sequences. A later analysis assigned V and J genes by comparing TCR nucleotide sequences with IMGT/GENE-DB human TR gene sequences. A later analysis assigned CDR3 sequences and most-parsimonious VDJ recombination scenarios with the TCRdist pipeline. In a later analysis, each TCR beta chain was defined by its CDR3 amino acid sequence together with its V-gene family, and reads without a unique V-gene family were excluded. To address suspected cross-contamination and a sequencing artifact, a later analysis removed 450 to 700 highly shared, low-generation-probability nucleotide sequences. In a later analysis, a clonal expansion index was calculated for each public chain from normalized within-repertoire ranks of inferred template counts. In a later analysis, generation probabilities were computed using a VDJ recombination model fitted to out-of-frame rearrangements, and the results were checked against IGoR. In a later analysis, TCR-TCR, TCR-HLA and TCR-CMV co-occurrence was scored with hypergeometric tests, and a repertoire-size bias correction was applied to TCR pairs. A later analysis estimated false discovery rates by permuting HLA or CMV assignments 20 times. In a later analysis, co-occurring TCRs were grouped with DBSCAN, and TCRdist sequence similarity was added when clustering was performed within HLA-allele-positive subsets. Repertoires with fewer than 30,000 or more than 120,000 public chains, plus five repertoires with anomalous nucleotide sharing, were excluded from co-occurrence clustering. This immuneACCESS table, as held by TCRdb, lists in-frame sequences with V and J called but not all clones. Of the missing ones, under half trace to an unresolved V gene in checked studies; the others have no known cause. V, J and clone size are those of that table, while D and trimming were read from the DNA. This sample holds 81,000 or so clones; less than 75% were observed only once. The ten biggest clones cover approximately 5.8% of the sample.

This clone was detected a few times. The clone's antigen remains unknown. No quality values exist for individual bases; no much larger clone is one base distant. Spanning cysteine to phenylalanine, the CDR3 consists of 12 amino acids. Here the CDR3 DNA is all that survives: 36 bases in frame from base 1. V and J lose 3 bases and 5 bases, and a span of 7 bases separates them. According to the germline V gene, CDR1 reads WSHSY and CDR2 reads SAAADI. The cohort comprised around 700 healthy bone marrow donors. At the time of sampling, every cohort member was nominally healthy, though immune exposures that went unrecorded were likely present. The donor tested CMV seropositive, placing the donor among the approximately 310 seropositive members of the cohort. A peripheral blood sample was collected from each donor, and TCR beta sequencing was performed on peripheral blood mononuclear cells. The Qiagen DNeasy Blood Extraction Kit was used to extract genomic DNA from the blood cell samples.

The clonotype comes from a woman aged 30 to 39 in good health and CMV-seropositive. This chain is built from TRBV10-2 and TRBJ2-5; no D gene can be assigned with confidence. Source material: PBMCs. CDR3 loop: CASSDYGETQYF. The sequenced DNA: TGCGCCAGCAGTGACTACGGGGAGACCCAGTACTTC.